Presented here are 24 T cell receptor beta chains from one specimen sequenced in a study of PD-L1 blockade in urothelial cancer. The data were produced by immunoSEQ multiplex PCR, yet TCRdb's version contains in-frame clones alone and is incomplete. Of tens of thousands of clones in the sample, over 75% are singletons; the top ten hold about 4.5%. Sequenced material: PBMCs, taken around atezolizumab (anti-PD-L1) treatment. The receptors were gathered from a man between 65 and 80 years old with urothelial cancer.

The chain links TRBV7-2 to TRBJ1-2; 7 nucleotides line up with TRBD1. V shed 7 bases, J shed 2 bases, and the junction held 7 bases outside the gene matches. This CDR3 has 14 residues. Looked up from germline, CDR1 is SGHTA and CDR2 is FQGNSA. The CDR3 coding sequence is TGTGCCAGCACCCCCCAGGGACAGAACTATGGCTACACCTTC. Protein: CASTPQGQNYGYTF.

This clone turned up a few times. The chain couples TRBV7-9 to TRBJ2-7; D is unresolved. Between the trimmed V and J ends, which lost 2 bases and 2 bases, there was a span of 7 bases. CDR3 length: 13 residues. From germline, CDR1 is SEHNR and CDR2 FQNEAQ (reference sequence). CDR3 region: CASSLSTTYEQYF. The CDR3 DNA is TGTGCCAGCAGCTTAAGCACGACCTACGAGCAGTACTTC.

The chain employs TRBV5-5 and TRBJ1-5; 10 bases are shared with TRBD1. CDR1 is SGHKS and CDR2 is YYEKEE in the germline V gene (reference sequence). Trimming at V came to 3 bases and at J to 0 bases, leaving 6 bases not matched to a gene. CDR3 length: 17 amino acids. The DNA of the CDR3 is TGTGCCAGCAGCTCCCATGACAGGGGGCATAGCAATCAGCCCCAGCATTTT. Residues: CASSSHDRGHSNQPQHF. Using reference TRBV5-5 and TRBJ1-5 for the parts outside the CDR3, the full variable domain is DAGVTQSPTHLIKTRGQQVTLRCSPISGHKSVSWYQQVLGQGPQFIFQYYEKEERGRGNFPDRFSARQFPNYSSELNVNALLLGDSALYLCASSSHDRGHSNQPQHFGDGTRLSIL.

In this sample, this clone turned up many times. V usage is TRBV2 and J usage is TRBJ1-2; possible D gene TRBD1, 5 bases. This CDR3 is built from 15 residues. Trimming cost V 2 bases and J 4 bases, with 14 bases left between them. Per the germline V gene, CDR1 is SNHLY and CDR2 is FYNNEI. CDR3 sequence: CASSEPDRGSYGYTF. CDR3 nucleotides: TGTGCCAGCAGTGAACCCGATCGGGGGAGCTATGGCTACACCTTC.

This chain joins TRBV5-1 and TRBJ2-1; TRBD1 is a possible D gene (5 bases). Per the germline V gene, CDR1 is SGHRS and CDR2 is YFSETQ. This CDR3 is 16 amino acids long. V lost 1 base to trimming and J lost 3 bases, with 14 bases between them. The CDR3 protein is CASSLLRPQGYNEQFF. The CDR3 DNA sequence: TGCGCCAGCAGCTTGCTCCGTCCTCAGGGCTACAATGAGCAGTTCTTC.

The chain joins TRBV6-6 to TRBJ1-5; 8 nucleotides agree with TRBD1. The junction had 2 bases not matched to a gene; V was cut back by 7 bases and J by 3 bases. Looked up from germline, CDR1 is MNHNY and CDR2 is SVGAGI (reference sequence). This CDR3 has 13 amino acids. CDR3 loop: CASIQGVNQPQHF. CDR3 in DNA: TGTGCCAGCATACAGGGGGTCAATCAGCCCCAGCATTTT.

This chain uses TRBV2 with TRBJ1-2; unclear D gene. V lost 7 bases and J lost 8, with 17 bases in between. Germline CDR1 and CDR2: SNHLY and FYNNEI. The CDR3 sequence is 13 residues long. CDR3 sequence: CASILRRSWGYTF. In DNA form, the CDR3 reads TGTGCCAGCATCCTACGTCGTTCGTGGGGCTACACCTTC.

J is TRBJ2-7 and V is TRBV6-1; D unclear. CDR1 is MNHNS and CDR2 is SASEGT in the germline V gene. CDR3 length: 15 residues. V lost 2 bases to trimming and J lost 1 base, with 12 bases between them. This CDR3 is CASSEQRDISYEQYF. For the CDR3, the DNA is TGTGCCAGCAGTGAACAAAGAGACATTTCCTACGAGCAGTACTTC.

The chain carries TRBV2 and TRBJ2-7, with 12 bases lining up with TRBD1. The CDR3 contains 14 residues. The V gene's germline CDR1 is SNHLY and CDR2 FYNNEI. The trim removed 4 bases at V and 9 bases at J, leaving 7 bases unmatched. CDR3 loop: CASSVRGQGAAQYF. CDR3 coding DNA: TGTGCCAGCAGTGTAAGGGGACAGGGGGCCGCGCAGTACTTC.

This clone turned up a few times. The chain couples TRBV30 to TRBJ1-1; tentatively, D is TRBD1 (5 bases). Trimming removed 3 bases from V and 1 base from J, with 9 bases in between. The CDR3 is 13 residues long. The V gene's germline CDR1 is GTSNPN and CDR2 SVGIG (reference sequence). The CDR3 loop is CAWRKGANTEAFF. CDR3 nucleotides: TGTGCCTGGAGGAAAGGGGCGAACACTGAAGCTTTCTTT. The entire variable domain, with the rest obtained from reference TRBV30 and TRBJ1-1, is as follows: SQTIHQWPATLVQPVGSPLSLECTVEGTSNPNLYWYRQAAGRGLQLLFYSVGIGQISSEVPQNLSASRPQDRQFILSSKKLLLSDSGFYLCAWRKGANTEAFFGQGTRLTVV.

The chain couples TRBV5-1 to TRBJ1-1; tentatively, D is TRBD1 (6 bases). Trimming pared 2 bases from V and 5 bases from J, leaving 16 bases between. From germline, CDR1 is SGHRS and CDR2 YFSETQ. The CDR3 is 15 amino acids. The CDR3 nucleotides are TGCGCCAGCAGCTTCTCCGGGACAACCGGTACTGAAGCTTTCTTT. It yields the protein CASSFSGTTGTEAFF.

The CDR3 reads CASRGLGPYEQYF. CDR3 DNA sequence: TGTGCCAGCAGGGGACTAGGTCCCTACGAGCAGTACTTC. J is TRBJ2-7 and V is TRBV27; 8 positions match TRBD2. V shed 6 bases and J 2 bases; nucleotides not matched to a gene: 3. Germline-derived CDR1 and CDR2 are MNHEY and SMNVEV (reference sequence). The CDR3 loop spans 13 amino acids.

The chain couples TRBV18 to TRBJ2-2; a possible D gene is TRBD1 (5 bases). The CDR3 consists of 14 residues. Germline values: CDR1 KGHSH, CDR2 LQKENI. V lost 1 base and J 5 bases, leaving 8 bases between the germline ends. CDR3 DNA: TGTGCCAGCTCACCACTAGCAGGGACCGGGGAGCTGTTTTTT. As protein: CASSPLAGTGELFF.

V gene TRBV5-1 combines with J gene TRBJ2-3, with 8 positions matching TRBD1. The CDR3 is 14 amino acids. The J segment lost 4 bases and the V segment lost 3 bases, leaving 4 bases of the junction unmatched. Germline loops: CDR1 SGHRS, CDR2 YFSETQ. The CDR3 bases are TGCGCCAGCAGCTCCGGACAGGGCCCAGATACGCAGTATTTT. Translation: CASSSGQGPDTQYF.

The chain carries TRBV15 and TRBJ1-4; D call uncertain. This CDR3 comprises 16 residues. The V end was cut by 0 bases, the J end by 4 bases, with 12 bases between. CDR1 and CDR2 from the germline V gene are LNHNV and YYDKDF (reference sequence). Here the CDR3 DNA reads TGTGCCACCAGCAGAGATGTTTACGGGTTTAATGAAAAACTGTTTTTT. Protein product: CATSRDVYGFNEKLFF.

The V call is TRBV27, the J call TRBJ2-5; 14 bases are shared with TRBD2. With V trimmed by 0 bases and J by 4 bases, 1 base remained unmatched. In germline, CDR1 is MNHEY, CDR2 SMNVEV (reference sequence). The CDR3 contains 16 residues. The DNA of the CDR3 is TGTGCCAGCAGTTTATCCGGGACTAGCGGGGGAGAGACCCAGTACTTC. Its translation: CASSLSGTSGGETQYF.

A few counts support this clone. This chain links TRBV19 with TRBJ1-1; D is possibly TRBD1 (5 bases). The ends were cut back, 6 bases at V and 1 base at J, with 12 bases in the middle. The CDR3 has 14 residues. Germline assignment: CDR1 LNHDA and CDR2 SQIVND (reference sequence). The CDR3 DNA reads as TGTGCCAGTAGGTTGGGGCACCGGAACACTGAAGCTTTCTTT. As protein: CASRLGHRNTEAFF.

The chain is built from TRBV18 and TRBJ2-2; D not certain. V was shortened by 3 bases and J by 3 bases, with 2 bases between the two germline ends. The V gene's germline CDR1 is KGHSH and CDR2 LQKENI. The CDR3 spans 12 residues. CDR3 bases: TGTGCCAGCTCACCCGACACCGGGGAGCTGTTTTTT. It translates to CASSPDTGELFF. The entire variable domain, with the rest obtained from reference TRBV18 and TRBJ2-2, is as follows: NAGVMQNPRHLVRRRGQEARLRCSPMKGHSHVYWYRQLPEEGLKFMVYLQKENIIDESGMPKERFSAEFPKEGPSILRIQQVVRGDSAAYFCASSPDTGELFFGEGSRLTVL.

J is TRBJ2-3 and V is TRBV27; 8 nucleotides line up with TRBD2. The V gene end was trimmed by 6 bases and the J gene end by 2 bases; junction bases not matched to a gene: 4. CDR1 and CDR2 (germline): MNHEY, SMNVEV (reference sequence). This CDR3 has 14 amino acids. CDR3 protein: CASRAAGVTDTQYF. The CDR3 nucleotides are TGTGCCAGCAGGGCAGCGGGAGTCACAGATACGCAGTATTTT.

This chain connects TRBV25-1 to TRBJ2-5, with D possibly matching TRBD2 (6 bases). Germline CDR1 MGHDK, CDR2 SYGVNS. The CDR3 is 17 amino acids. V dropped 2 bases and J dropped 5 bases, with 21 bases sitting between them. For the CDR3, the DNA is TGTGCCAGCAGTGAAGGATGGGGGGAGAGGCAACAGGAGACCCAGTACTTC. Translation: CASSEGWGERQQETQYF.

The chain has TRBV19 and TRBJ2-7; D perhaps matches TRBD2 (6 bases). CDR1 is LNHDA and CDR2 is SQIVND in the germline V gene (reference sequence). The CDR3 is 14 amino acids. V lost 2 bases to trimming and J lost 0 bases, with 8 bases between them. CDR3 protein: CASSISGPSYEQYF. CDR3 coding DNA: TGTGCCAGTAGTATAAGCGGGCCCTCCTACGAGCAGTACTTC.

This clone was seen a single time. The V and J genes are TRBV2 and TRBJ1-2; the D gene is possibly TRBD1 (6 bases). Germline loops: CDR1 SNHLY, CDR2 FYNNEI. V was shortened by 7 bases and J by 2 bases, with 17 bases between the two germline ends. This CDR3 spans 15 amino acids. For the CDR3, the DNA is TGTGCCAGCACCAGAGGGGGACGCCTGAACTATGGCTACACCTTC. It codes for CASTRGGRLNYGYTF.

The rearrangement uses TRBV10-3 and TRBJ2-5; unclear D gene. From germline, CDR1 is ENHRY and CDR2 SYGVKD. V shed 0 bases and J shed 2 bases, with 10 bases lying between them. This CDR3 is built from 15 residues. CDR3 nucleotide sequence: TGTGCCATCAGTGAGTCCCCGCTGACACAAGAGACCCAGTACTTC. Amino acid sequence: CAISESPLTQETQYF.

CDR3: CASSLGRGTVQHEQYF. DNA for the CDR3: TGTGCCAGCAGCTTAGGGCGTGGGACAGTCCAGCACGAGCAGTACTTC. The rearrangement joins TRBV11-2 to TRBJ2-7; TRBD1 aligns across 7 bases. The V gene's germline CDR1 is SGHAT and CDR2 FQNNGV. With V trimmed by 1 base and J by 5 bases, 11 bases remained unmatched. The CDR3 has 16 residues.